This TCR beta chain was profiled in a study of shared clonotypes between healthy human individuals. Notes on the study in general: With few donors, the genetic and exposure-history diversity represented was limited. What naive subsets generally showed was a larger estimated richness than memory subsets showed.

Authors' analysis steps: Filtering of immunoSEQ junctional sequences could not match full-length read filtering. Profiled with immunoSEQ multiplex PCR; TCRdb holds only in-frame clones, not every one. Clone size and the V and J calls come from that table; the DNA yielded D and trimming. The sample yields millions of clones, about 92% seen once. Per germline, CDR1 SEHNR and CDR2 FQNEAQ (reference sequence). This CDR3 comprises 17 residues. J gave up 6 bases and V 5 bases, and 13 bases lay outside the gene matches. Regarding this clone: Its antigen is unknown.

The genes are TRBV7-9 and TRBJ1-4; 9 nucleotides line up with TRBD1. The specimen sequenced was naive CD4+ T cells sorted from blood. The subset here: CD45RA+ positively selected. The clonotype comes from a young man in good health. The CDR3 loop reads CASSVTSGQGQDEKLFF. The CDR3 DNA reads TGTGCCAGCAGCGTTACAAGCGGACAGGGGCAGGATGAAAAACTGTTTTTT.